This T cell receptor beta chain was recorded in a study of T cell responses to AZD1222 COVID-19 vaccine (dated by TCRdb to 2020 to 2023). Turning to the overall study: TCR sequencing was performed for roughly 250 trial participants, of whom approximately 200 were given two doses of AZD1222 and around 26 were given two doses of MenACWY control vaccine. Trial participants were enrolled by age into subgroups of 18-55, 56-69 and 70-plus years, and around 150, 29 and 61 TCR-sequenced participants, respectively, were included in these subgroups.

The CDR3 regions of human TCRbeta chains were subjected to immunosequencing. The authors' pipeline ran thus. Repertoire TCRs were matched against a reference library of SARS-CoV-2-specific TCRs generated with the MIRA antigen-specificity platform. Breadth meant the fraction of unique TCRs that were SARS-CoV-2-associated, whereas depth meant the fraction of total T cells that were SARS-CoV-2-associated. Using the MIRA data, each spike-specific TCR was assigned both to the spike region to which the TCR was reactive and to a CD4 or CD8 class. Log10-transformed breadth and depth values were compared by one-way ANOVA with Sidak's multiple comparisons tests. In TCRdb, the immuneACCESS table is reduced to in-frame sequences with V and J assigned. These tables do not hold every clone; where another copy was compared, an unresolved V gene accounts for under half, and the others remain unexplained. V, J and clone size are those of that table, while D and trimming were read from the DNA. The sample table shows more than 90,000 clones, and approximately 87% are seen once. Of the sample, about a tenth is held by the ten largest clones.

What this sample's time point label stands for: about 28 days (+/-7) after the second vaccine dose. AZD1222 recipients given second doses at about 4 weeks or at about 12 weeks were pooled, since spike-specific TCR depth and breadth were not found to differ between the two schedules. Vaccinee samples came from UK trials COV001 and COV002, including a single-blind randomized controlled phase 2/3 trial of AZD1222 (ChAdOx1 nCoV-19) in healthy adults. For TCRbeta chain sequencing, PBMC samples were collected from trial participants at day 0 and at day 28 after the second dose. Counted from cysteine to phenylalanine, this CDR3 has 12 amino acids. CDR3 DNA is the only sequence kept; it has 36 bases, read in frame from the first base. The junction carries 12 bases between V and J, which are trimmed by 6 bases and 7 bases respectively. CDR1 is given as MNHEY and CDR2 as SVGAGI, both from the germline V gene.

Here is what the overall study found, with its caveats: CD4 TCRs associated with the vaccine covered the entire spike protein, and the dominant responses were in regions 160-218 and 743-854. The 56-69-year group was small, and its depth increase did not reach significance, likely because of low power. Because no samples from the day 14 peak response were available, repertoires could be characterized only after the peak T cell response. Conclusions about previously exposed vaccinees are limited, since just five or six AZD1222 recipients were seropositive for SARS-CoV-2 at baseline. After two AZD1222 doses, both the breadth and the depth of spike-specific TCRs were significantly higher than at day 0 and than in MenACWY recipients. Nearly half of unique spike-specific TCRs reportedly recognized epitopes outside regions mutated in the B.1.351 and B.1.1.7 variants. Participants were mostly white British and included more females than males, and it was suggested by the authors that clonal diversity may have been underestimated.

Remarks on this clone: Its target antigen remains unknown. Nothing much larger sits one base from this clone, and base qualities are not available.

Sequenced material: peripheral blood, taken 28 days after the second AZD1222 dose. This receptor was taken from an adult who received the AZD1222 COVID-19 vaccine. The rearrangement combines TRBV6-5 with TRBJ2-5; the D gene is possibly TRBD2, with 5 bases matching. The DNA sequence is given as TGTGCCAGCAGCACTAGACTGGGGACCCAGTACTTC. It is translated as CASSTRLGTQYF.